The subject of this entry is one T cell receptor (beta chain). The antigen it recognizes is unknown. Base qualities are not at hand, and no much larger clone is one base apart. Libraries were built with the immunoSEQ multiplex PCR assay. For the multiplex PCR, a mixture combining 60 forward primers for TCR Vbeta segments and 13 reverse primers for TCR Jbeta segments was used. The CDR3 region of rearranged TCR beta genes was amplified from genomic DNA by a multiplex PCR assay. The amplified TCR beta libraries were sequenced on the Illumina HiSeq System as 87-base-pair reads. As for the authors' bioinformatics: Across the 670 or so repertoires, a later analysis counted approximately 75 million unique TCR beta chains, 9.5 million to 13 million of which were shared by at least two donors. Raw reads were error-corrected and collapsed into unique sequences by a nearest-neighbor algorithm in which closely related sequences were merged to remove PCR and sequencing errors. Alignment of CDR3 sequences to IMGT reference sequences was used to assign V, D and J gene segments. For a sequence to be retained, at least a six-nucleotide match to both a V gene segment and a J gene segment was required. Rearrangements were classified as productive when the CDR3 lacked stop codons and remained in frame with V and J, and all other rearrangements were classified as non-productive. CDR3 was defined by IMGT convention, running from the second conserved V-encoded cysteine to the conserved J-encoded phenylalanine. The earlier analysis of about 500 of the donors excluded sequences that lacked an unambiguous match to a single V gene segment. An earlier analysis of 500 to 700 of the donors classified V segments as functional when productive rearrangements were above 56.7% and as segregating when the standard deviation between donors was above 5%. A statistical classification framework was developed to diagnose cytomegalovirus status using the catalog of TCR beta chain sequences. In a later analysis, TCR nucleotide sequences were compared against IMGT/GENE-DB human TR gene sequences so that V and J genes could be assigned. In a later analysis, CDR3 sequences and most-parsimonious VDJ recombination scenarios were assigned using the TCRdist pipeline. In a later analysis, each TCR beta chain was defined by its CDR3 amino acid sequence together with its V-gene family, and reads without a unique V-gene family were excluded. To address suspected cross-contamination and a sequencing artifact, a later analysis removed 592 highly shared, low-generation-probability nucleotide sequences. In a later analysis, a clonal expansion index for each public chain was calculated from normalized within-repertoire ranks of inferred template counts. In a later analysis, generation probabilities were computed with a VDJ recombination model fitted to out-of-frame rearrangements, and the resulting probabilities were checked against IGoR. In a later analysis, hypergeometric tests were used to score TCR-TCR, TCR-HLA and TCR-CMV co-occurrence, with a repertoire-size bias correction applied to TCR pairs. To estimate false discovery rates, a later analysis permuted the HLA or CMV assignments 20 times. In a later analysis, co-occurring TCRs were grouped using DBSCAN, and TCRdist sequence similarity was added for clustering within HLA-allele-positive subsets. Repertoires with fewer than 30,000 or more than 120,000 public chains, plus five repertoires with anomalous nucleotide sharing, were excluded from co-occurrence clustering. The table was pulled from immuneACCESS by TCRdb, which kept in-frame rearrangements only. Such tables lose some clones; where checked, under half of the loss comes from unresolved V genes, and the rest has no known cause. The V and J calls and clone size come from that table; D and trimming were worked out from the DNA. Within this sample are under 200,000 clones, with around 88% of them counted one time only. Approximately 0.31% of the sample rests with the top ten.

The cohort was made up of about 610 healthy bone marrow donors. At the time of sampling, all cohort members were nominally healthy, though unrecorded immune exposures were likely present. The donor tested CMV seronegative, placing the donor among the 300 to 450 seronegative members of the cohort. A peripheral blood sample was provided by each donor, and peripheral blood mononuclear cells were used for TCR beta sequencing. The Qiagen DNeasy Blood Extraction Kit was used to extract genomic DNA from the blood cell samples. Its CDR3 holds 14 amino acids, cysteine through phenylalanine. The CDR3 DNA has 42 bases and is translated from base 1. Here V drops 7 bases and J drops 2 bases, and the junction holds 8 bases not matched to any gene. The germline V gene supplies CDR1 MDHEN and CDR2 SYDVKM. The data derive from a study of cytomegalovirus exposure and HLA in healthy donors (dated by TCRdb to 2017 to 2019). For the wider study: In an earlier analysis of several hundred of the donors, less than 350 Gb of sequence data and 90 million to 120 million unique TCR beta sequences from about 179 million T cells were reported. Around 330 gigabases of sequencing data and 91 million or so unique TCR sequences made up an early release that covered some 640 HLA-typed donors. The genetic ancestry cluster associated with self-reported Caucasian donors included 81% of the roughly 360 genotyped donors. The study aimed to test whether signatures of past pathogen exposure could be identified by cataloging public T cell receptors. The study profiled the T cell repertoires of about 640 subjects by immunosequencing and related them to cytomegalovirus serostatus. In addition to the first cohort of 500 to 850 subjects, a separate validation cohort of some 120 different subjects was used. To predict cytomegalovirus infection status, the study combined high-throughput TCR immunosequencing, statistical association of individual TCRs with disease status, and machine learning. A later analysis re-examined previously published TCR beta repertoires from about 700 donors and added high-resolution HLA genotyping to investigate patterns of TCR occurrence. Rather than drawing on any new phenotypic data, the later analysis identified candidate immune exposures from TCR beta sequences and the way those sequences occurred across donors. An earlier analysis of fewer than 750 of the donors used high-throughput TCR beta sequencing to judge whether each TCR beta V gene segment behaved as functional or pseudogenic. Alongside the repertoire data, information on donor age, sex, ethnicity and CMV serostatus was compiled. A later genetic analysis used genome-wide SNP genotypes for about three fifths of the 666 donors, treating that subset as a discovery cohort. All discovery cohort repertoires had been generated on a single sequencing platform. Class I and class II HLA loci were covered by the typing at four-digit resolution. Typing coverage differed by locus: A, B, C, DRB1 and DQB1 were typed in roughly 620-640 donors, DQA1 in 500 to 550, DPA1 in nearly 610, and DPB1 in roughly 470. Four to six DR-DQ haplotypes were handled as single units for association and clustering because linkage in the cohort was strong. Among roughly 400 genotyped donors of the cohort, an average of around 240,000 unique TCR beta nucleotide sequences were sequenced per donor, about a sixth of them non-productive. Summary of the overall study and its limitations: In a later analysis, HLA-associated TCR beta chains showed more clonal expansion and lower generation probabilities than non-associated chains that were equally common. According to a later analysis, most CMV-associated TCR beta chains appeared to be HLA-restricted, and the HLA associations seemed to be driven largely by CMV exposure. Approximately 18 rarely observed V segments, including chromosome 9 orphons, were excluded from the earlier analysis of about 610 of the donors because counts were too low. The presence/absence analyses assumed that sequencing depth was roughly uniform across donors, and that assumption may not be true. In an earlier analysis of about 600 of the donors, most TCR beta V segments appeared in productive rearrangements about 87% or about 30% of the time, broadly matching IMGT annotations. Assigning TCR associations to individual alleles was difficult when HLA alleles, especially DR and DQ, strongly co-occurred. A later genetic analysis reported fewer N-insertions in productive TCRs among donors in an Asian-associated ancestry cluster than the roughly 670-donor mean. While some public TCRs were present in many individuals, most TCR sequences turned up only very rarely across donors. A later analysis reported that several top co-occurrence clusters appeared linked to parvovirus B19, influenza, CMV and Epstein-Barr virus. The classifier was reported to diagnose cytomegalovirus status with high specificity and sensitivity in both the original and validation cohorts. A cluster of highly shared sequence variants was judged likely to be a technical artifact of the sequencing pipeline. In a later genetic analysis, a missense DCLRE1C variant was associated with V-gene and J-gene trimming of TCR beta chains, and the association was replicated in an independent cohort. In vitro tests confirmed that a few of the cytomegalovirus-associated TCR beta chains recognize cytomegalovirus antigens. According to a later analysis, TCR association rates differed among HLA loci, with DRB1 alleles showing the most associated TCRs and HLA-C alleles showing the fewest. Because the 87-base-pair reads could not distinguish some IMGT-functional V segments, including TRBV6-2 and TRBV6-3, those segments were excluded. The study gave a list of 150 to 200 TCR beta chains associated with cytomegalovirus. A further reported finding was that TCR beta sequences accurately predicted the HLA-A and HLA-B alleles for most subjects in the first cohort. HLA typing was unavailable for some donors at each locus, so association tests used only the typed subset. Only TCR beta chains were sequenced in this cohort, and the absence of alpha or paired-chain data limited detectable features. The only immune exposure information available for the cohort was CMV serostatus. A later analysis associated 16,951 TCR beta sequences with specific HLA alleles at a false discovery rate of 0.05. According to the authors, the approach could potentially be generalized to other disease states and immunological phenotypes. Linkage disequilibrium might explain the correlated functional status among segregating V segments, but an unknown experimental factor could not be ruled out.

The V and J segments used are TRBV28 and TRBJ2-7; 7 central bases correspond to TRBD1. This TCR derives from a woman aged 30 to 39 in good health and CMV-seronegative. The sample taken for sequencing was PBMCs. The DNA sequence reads TGTGCCAGCACCCCCGGACAGGAACCCTACGAGCAGTACTTC. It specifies CASTPGQEPYEQYF. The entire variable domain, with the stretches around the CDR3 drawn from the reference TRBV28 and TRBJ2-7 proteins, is DVKVTQSSRYLVKRTGEKVFLECVQDMDHENMFWYRQDPGLGLRLIYFSYDVKMKEKGDIPEGYSVSREKKERFSLILESASTNQTSMYLCASTPGQEPYEQYFGPGTRLTVT.